Listed below are T cell receptor beta chains from one sample, sequenced in a study of graft-versus-host responses after intestinal transplantation. Assay: immunoSEQ multiplex PCR; the TCRdb copy retains only in-frame clones and omits some. The sample has fewer than 120,000 clones; about 94% are singletons. These receptors have no known antigen. The material was unstimulated CD8+ T cells sorted from spleen or lymph node cells, obtained before intestinal transplant. These receptors all stem from a human donor who received an intestinal transplant. Both conserved end residues are part of each CDR3. Each record gives: V gene, D gene, J gene, clone size, CDR3 protein. A D gene is named only where the DNA matches it firmly. Clone size appears in some rows only: once, few, many, or a class for an expanded clone.

V gene: TRBV4-1; D gene: .; J gene: TRBJ2-5; clone size: .; CDR3 protein: CASSQEGALGETQYF
V gene: TRBV7-9; D gene: .; J gene: TRBJ2-7; clone size: .; CDR3 protein: CASRFKDYEQYF
V gene: TRBV7-2; D gene: .; J gene: TRBJ2-4; clone size: .; CDR3 protein: CASSPGIGVSIQYF
V gene: TRBV9; D gene: .; J gene: TRBJ2-7; clone size: .; CDR3 protein: CASSVNGGYEQYF
V gene: TRBV27; D gene: .; J gene: TRBJ2-7; clone size: few; CDR3 protein: CASSPGLSYEQYF
V gene: TRBV7-2; D gene: .; J gene: TRBJ2-3; clone size: .; CDR3 protein: CASAMGVSSHTDTQYF
V gene: TRBV27; D gene: TRBD1; J gene: TRBJ1-2; clone size: .; CDR3 protein: CASSPTGYYGYTF
V gene: TRBV28; D gene: .; J gene: TRBJ2-3; clone size: .; CDR3 protein: CASSPVGAALSTDTQYF
V gene: TRBV6-1; D gene: .; J gene: TRBJ2-7; clone size: .; CDR3 protein: CASGQLSSYEQYF
V gene: TRBV15; D gene: .; J gene: TRBJ2-7; clone size: .; CDR3 protein: CATRITPGPSGEQYF
V gene: TRBV7-2; D gene: .; J gene: TRBJ2-7; clone size: .; CDR3 protein: CASSFDTPYEQYF
V gene: TRBV7-9; D gene: .; J gene: TRBJ1-1; clone size: .; CDR3 protein: CASSPRQDTEAFF
V gene: TRBV6-6; D gene: .; J gene: TRBJ2-1; clone size: .; CDR3 protein: CASTHEGPPYNEQFF